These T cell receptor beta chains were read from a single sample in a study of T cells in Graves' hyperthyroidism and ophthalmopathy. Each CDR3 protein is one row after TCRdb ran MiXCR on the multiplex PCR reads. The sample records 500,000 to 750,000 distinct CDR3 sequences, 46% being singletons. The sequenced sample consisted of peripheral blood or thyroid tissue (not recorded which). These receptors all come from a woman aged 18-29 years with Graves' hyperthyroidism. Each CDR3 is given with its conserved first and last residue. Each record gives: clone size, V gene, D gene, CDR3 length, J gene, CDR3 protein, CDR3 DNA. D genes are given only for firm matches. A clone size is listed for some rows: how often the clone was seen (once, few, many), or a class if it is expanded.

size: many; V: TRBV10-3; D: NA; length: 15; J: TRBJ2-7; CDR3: CAISERSTGSYEQYF; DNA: TGTGCCATCAGTGAGAGGTCGACAGGCTCCTACGAGCAGTACTTC
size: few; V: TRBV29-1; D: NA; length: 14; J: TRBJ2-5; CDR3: CSLDRPPYQETQYF; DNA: TGCAGCCTCGACAGGCCACCGTACCAAGAGACCCAGTACTTC
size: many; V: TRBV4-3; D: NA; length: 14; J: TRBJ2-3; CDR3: CASSQRETGDTQYF; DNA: TGCGCCAGCAGCCAAAGGGAAACGGGAGATACGCAGTATTTT
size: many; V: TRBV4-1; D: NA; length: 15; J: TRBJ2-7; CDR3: CASSQAFSGSYEQYF; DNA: TGCGCCAGCAGCCAAGCATTTTCCGGATCCTACGAGCAGTACTTC
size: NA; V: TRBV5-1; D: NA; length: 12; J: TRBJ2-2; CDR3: CASRNGPRELFF; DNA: TGCGCCAGCAGAAATGGACCGCGGGAGCTGTTTTTT
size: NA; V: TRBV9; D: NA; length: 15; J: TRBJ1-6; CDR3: CASSVEPGINPPLHF; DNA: TGTGCCAGCAGCGTAGAGCCAGGGATTAATCCACCCCTCCACTTT
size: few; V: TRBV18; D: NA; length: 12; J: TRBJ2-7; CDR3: CASTDGVPEQYF; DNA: TGTGCCAGCACGGACGGGGTACCGGAGCAGTACTTC
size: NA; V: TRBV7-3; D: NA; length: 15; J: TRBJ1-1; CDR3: CASSPDTGGRTEAFF; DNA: TGTGCCAGCAGCCCTGACACCGGGGGTAGGACTGAAGCTTTCTTT
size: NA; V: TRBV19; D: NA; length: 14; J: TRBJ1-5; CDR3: CASSIWGASQPQHF; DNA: TGTGCCAGTAGTATTTGGGGGGCCTCTCAGCCCCAGCATTTT
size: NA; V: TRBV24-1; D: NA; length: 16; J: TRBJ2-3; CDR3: CASSLADYTSTDTQYF; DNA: TGTGCCAGCAGTTTGGCGGACTATACTAGCACAGATACGCAGTATTTT
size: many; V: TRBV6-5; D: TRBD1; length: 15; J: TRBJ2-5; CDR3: CASSTWTGPQETQYF; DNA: TGTGCCAGCAGTACGTGGACAGGACCGCAAGAGACCCAGTACTTC
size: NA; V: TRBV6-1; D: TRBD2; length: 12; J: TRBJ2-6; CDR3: CAGRTGGNTEAF; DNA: TGTGCCGGCAGGACCGGGGGGAACACTGAAGCTTTC
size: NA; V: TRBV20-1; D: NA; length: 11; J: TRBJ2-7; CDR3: CSARDPAGQYF; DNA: TGCAGTGCTAGAGATCCCGCAGGGCAGTACTTC
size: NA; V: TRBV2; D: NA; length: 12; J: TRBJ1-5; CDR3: CASSDGTQPQHF; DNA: TGTGCCAGCAGTGACGGGACTCAGCCCCAGCATTTT
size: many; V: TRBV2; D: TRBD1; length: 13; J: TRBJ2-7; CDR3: CASSRTGVGEQYF; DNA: TGTGCCAGCAGCCGGACAGGGGTAGGTGAGCAGTACTTC
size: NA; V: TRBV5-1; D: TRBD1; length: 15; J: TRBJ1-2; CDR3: CASSLGTGEWYGYTF; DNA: TGCGCCAGCAGCTTGGGAACAGGGGAGTGGTATGGCTACACCTTC
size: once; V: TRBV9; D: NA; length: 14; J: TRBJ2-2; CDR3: CASSGGTPTGELFF; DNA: TGTGCCAGCAGCGGAGGGACTCCGACAGGGGAGCTGTTTTTT
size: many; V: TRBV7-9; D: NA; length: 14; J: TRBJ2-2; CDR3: CASGRTDNTGELFF; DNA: TGTGCCAGCGGCAGGACAGATAACACCGGGGAGCTGTTTTTT
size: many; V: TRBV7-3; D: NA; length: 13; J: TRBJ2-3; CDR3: CASSSERTDTQYF; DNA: TGTGCCAGCAGCTCGGAACGCACAGATACGCAGTATTTT
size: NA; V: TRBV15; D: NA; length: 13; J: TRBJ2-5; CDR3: CATSSQDRGTQYF; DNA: TGTGCCACCAGCAGCCAAGATAGAGGGACCCAGTACTTC
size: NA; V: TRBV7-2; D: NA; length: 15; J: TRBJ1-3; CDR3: CASSLGPGRGNTIYF; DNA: TGTGCCAGCAGCTTAGGTCCAGGGAGGGGAAACACCATATATTTT
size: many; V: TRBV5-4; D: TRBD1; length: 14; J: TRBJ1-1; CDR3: CASSLGQGEAEAFF; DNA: TGTGCCAGCAGCCTTGGACAGGGTGAGGCTGAAGCTTTCTTT
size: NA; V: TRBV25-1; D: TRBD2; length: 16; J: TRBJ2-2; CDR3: CASSELAGRGTGELFF; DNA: TGTGCCAGCAGTGAACTAGCGGGACGAGGCACCGGGGAGCTGTTTTTT
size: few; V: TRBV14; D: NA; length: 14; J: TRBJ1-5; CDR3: CASSQPIGDQPQHF; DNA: TGTGCCAGCAGCCAACCGATTGGGGATCAGCCCCAGCATTTT
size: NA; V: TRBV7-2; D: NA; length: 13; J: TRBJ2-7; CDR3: CASSRGLSYEQYF; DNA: TGTGCCAGCAGCAGGGGTCTCTCCTACGAGCAGTACTTC
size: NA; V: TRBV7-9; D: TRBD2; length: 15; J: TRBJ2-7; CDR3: CASSREAGGPREQYF; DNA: TGTGCCAGCAGTCGAGAAGCGGGAGGGCCCCGGGAGCAGTACTTC
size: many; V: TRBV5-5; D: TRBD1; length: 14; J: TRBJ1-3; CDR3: CASSYGTAGNTIYF; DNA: TGTGCCAGCAGCTACGGGACAGCTGGAAACACCATATATTTT
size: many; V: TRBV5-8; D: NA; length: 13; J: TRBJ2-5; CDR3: CASSLAFQETQYF; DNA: TGTGCCAGCAGCTTAGCGTTTCAAGAGACCCAGTACTTC
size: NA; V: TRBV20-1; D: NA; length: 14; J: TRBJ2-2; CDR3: CSARSTGVTGGLFF; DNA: TGCAGTGCTAGATCCACAGGGGTAACCGGGGGGCTGTTTTTT
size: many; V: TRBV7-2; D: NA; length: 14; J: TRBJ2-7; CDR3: CASSQPVRGREQYF; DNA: TGTGCCAGCAGCCAGCCTGTTAGGGGACGTGAGCAGTACTTC
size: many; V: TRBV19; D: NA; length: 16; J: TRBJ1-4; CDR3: CASNLAQGNANEKLFF; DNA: TGTGCCAGTAACCTAGCTCAGGGGAATGCTAATGAAAAACTGTTTTTT
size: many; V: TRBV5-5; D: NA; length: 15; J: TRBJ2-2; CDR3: CASSPGPTDTGELFF; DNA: TGTGCCAGCAGCCCCGGCCCCACAGACACCGGGGAGCTGTTTTTT
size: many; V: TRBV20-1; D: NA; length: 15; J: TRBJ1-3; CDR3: CSVMGLTSSGNTIYF; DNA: TGCAGTGTAATGGGACTTACTAGCTCTGGAAACACCATATATTTT
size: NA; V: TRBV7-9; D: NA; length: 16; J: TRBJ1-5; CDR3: CASSHGAGDDNQPQHF; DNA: TGTGCCAGCAGCCATGGAGCGGGAGATGACAATCAGCCCCAGCATTTT
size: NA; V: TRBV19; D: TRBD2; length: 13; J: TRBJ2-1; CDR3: CASVRDYDNEQFF; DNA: TGTGCCAGTGTCCGGGACTACGACAATGAGCAGTTCTTC
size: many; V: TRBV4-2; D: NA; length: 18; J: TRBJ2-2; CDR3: CASSLLRSVSLSTGELFF; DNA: TGTGCCAGCAGCCTTTTGAGGTCCGTGAGCTTATCCACCGGGGAGCTGTTTTTT
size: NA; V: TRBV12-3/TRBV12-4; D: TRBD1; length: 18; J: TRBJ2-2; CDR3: CASSPDPGQGANGGELFF; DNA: TGTGCCAGCAGTCCAGACCCGGGACAGGGGGCAAATGGCGGGGAGCTGTTTTTT
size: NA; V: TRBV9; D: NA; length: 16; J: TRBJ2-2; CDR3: CASSVGGGWSPRELFF; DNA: TGTGCCAGCAGCGTAGGTGGCGGGTGGAGTCCACGGGAGCTGTTTTTT
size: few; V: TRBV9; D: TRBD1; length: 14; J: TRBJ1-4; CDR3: CASSDDREYEKLFF; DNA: TGTGCCAGCAGCGATGACAGGGAATATGAAAAACTGTTTTTT
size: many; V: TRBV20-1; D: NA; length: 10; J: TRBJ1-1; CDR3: CSARQGQAFF; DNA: TGCAGTGCTAGACAGGGGCAAGCTTTCTTT
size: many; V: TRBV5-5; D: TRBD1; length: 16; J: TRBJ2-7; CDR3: CASSPRQGLRSYEQYF; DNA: TGTGCCAGCAGCCCCCGACAGGGCTTACGTTCCTACGAGCAGTACTTC
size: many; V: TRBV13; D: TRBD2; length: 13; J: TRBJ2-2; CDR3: CASRWTSAGELFF; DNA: TGTGCCAGCAGATGGACTAGCGCCGGGGAGCTGTTTTTT
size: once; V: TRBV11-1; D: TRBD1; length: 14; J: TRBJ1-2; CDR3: CASSRGQGGSGYTF; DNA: TGTGCCAGCAGCCGGGGACAGGGTGGATCTGGCTACACCTTC
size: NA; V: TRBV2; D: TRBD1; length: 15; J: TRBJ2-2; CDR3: CASSMDRANTGELFF; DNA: TGTGCCAGCAGCATGGACAGGGCGAACACCGGGGAGCTGTTTTTT
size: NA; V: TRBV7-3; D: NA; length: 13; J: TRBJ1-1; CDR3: CASTRAVGTEAFF; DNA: TGTGCCAGCACCCGCGCGGTTGGCACTGAAGCTTTCTTT
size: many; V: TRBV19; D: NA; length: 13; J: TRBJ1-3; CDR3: CATRQVSGNTIYF; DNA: TGTGCCACAAGACAGGTCTCTGGAAACACCATATATTTT
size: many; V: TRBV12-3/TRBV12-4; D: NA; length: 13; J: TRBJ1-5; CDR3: CASSFAYNQPQHF; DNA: TGTGCCAGCAGTTTTGCGTACAATCAGCCCCAGCATTTT
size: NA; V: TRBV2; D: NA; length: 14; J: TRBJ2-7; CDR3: CASSAGQFSYEQYF; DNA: TGTGCCAGCAGCGCGGGGCAGTTCTCCTACGAGCAGTACTTC
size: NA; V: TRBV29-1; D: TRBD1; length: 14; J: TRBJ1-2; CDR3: CSSYNGQGAGGYTF; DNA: TGCAGCAGTTACAACGGACAGGGGGCCGGTGGCTACACCTTC
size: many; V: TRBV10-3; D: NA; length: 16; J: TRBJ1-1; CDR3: CAISAGRAEMNTEAFF; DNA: TGTGCCATCAGTGCTGGCAGGGCGGAAATGAACACTGAAGCTTTCTTT
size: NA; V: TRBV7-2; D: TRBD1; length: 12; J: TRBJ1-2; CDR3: CASSTDRAGYTF; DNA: TGTGCCAGCAGCACGGACAGGGCCGGCTACACCTTC